The entry below describes one TCR beta chain. The V gene end was trimmed by 1 base and the J gene end by 2 bases; junction bases not matched to a gene: 3. Germline assignment: CDR1 SGDLS and CDR2 YYNGEE. The CDR3 runs 16 residues. The data derive from a study of PD-1 blockade in classical Hodgkin lymphoma. Data came from immunoSEQ multiplex PCR; TCRdb stores just in-frame clones and leaves some out. The repertoire holds 11,000 or so clones, with approximately 85% as singletons. Every one of the patients relapsed after autologous stem cell transplantation (brentuximab vedotin exposure was variable). Sequences were derived from peripheral blood mononuclear cells (PBMCs), sampled at baseline. The chain couples TRBV9 to TRBJ2-3, with TRBD2 matching 11 bases. This clonotype was obtained from a human donor with classical Hodgkin lymphoma. In DNA, the CDR3 is TGTGCCAGCAGCGTATCTAGCGGGAGGAACACAGATACGCAGTATTTT. This gives the protein CASSVSSGRNTDTQYF.